This TCR beta chain was captured by sequencing in a study of blood T cells in healthy people across ages. Looking at the study overall: Using template switching, researchers captured about one barcoded beta molecule for each two T cells. Findings and limits, study-wide: Strong correlation linked observed beta diversity and percent naive T cells. Versus aged donors, long-lived donors had higher diversity and more naive CD4+ cells.

This clonotype was recorded many times. The antigen remains unidentified. The length of the CDR3 is 14 residues. Germline-derived CDR1 and CDR2 are MNHEY and SVGAGI. V lost 6 bases, J lost 8 bases, and 16 bases lay in between. Combining a sample-barcoded 5' primer with a J-beta primer mix, a second PCR ran for 7 to 11 cycles. Carrying 12 random nucleotides, a template-switch adaptor labeled each individual cDNA molecule. TCRdb analysed the 5' RACE reads with MiXCR anew, one entry per CDR3 protein. Of 950,000 to 1,200,000 distinct CDR3 sequences listed, about two fifths are singletons. This clonotype originated in a man aged 18 to 29 in good health. The sample comprised blood. The J gene is TRBJ1-4, the V gene TRBV6-5, with no clear D. CDR3: CASRLDPGSEKLFF. The CDR3 DNA sequence: TGTGCCAGCAGGTTGGACCCGGGGAGCGAAAAACTGTTTTTT.